Below, 29 T cell receptor beta chains from the same sample are listed, as sequenced in a study of HIV-infected patients and healthy controls. MiXCR, run by TCRdb on the 5' RACE reads, gives a single entry per CDR3 protein. Of over 15,000 distinct CDR3 sequences in the sample, roughly 15% were seen once. Sample: CD8+ T cells from blood. The origin of the receptors is a human donor in good health.

The sample holds many counts of this clonotype. The chain links TRBV7-9 to TRBJ2-5, with 7 bases aligning to TRBD2. The ends lost 6 bases at V and 2 bases at J; junction bases unmatched: 3. Germline V gene data show CDR1 as SEHNR and CDR2 as FQNEAQ (reference sequence). This CDR3 comprises 13 residues. CDR3 nucleotides: TGTGCCAGCAGTTTGGGACTACAAGAGACCCAGTACTTC. Its translation: CASSLGLQETQYF.

In this sample, this clonotype turned up many times. The V call is TRBV4-3, the J call TRBJ2-3; D may be TRBD2 (6 bases). Between the trimmed V and J ends, which lost 3 bases and 10 bases, there was a span of 14 bases. The CDR3 sequence is 13 residues long. The germline V gene encodes CDR1 LGHNA and CDR2 YSLEER. The CDR3 loop reads CASSHRESASQYF. The CDR3 DNA reads TGCGCCAGCAGCCACCGGGAGTCCGCCTCGCAGTATTTT.

In its sample, this clonotype was seen many times. This chain uses TRBV11-3 with TRBJ2-7; no definite D call. The CDR3 sequence is 16 residues long. Trimming removed 4 bases from V and 2 bases from J, with 18 bases in between. Germline CDR1 reads SGHNT; CDR2 reads YENEEA. The CDR3 is CASSSLWGSSAYEQYF. CDR3 nucleotide sequence: TGTGCCAGCAGCTCCCTTTGGGGTAGCAGCGCCTACGAGCAGTACTTC.

This clonotype was detected many times. This rearrangement joins TRBV5-3 to TRBJ1-5; weak D call: TRBD1 (6 bases). TRBV5-3 is designated an ORF whose function remains uncertain. The CDR3 is made up of 16 amino acids. Between the trimmed V and J ends, which lost 3 bases and 2 bases, there was a span of 15 bases. The CDR3 sequence is CARSSRQVKGNQPQHF. CDR3 nucleotide sequence: TGTGCCAGAAGCTCCCGACAGGTCAAGGGCAATCAGCCCCAGCATTTT.

This clonotype was detected ten times or more. The chain couples TRBV20-1 to TRBJ2-5, with D maybe TRBD2 (6 bases). This CDR3 region has 15 residues. The V gene's germline CDR1 is DFQATT and CDR2 SNEGSKA (reference sequence). Trimming removed 0 bases at V and 6 bases at J, with 17 bases between. CDR3 sequence: CSARDNSGAPKTQYF. CDR3 bases: TGCAGTGCTAGAGATAATAGCGGCGCCCCAAAGACCCAGTACTTC.

The J gene is TRBJ2-7, the V gene TRBV4-3; 7 positions agree with TRBD1. The germline V gene has CDR1 LGHNA and CDR2 YSLEER. V was clipped by 1 base and J by 1 base; unmatched bases: 4. The CDR3 sequence is 15 residues long. In DNA, the CDR3 is TGCGCCAGCAGCCAAGCGACAGGGATTTCCTACGAGCAGTACTTC. As protein: CASSQATGISYEQYF.

This rearrangement joins TRBV5-8 to TRBJ1-1, with TRBD1 as a possible D gene (6 bases). This CDR3 contains 13 residues. V was cut by 9 bases and J by 1 base, with 13 bases left in between. Germline V lookup: CDR1 SGHTS, CDR2 YDEGEE. The DNA of the CDR3 is TGTGCCAACAGGGTCCTGGGGAACACTGAAGCTTTCTTT. Residues: CANRVLGNTEAFF.

This chain links TRBV15 with TRBJ2-1; possibly TRBD1 or TRBD2 for D (6 bases each). Germline V gives CDR1 LNHNV, CDR2 YYDKDF (reference sequence). V was shortened by 4 bases and J by 2 bases, with 9 bases between the two germline ends. The CDR3 extends over 14 amino acids. CDR3 nucleotide sequence: TGTGCCACCAGCACCGGGGGCCCCTACAATGAGCAGTTCTTC. Its translation is CATSTGGPYNEQFF. Full variable domain (rest looked up from reference TRBV15 and TRBJ2-1): DAMVIQNPRYQVTQFGKPVTLSCSQTLNHNVMYWYQQKSSQAPKLLFHYYDKDFNNEADTPDNFQSRRPNTSFCFLDIRSPGLGDTAMYLCATSTGGPYNEQFFGPGTRLTVL.

This clonotype was observed at least ten times. The CDR3 sequence is CASSSGNEQFF. In DNA, the CDR3 is TGTGCCAGCAGCTCTGGGAATGAGCAGTTCTTC. V gene TRBV7-9 combines with J gene TRBJ2-1; no reliable D call. Per the germline V gene, CDR1 is SEHNR and CDR2 is FQNEAQ (reference sequence). Trimming shortened V by 4 bases and J by 7 bases, and 5 bases separated the two germline ends. This CDR3 spans 11 amino acids.

The sample holds many counts of this clonotype. The gene calls are TRBV2 and TRBJ2-2; D is ambiguous. From germline, CDR1 is SNHLY and CDR2 FYNNEI. The CDR3 spans 14 residues. V was cut by 2 bases and J by 7 bases, with 11 bases left in between. CDR3 sequence: CASSESNIGGELFF. The CDR3 DNA follows: TGTGCCAGCAGTGAAAGCAACATCGGCGGGGAGCTGTTTTTT.

This clonotype is deemed medium-sized. V usage is TRBV20-1 and J usage is TRBJ2-3; 16 bases agree with TRBD2. This CDR3 is 14 amino acids long. J gave up 9 bases and V 4 bases, and 4 bases lay outside the gene matches. The germline V gene has CDR1 DFQATT and CDR2 SNEGSKA (reference sequence). The CDR3 sequence: CSAKGLAGGLTQYF. CDR3 DNA sequence: TGCAGTGCTAAGGGACTAGCGGGAGGGTTAACGCAGTATTTT.

This clonotype was counted a few times. The chain is built from TRBV29-1 and TRBJ2-3; possibly TRBD2 for D (6 bases). The CDR3 is 13 amino acids. CDR1 is SQVTM, CDR2 ANQGSEA, per germline. Trimming shortened V by 6 bases and J by 4 bases, and 14 bases separated the two germline ends. The CDR3 DNA follows: TGCAGCGTAAGGGACTTGGGGTCAGATACGCAGTATTTT. It encodes CSVRDLGSDTQYF.

The chain is built from TRBV20-1 and TRBJ1-1; D is ambiguous. The CDR3 has 12 residues. The germline V gene encodes CDR1 DFQATT and CDR2 SNEGSKA (reference sequence). V lost 0 bases and J lost 6, with 8 bases in between. Here the CDR3 DNA reads TGCAGTGCTAGAGAAAATACGGCTGAAGCTTTCTTT. Its translation is CSARENTAEAFF.

This clonotype was recorded many times. The gene calls are TRBV21-1 and TRBJ1-1; the listed D gene, TRBD1, was not tested against the DNA. TRBV21-1 is recorded as a pseudogene. The CDR3 has 16 residues. The CDR3 spells CASSSSRAQMNTEAFF. CDR3 nucleotide sequence: TGTGCCAGCAGCTCATCCCGGGCACAGATGAACACTGAAGCTTTCTTT.

This clonotype has at least ten counts. The chain has TRBV6-2 or TRBV6-3 and TRBJ2-1; a weak D match, TRBD2 (6 bases). The CDR3 has 13 amino acids. The V gene lost 8 bases and the J gene lost 8 bases, with 16 bases spanning the gap. Germline lookup yields CDR1 MNHEY and CDR2 SVGEGT. The CDR3 DNA reads TGTGCCAGCCGACTAGTAACGGTCCATGAGCAGTTCTTC. It translates to CASRLVTVHEQFF.

The gene calls are TRBV7-9 and TRBJ2-7; 10 nucleotides agree with TRBD1. Germline V CDR1 and CDR2: SEHNR, FQNEAQ (reference sequence). V lost 3 bases to trimming and J lost 5 bases; unmatched junction nucleotides: 4. The CDR3 contains 14 residues. The CDR3, as DNA: TGTGCCAGCAGCTTCTCGACAGGGGGCGACGAGCAGTACTTC. Translating it yields CASSFSTGGDEQYF.

On this clonotype: A much larger clone lies a single base off, so this may be a read error. The conserved final phenylalanine or tryptophan is absent from the CDR3, which likely points to a read error. This rearrangement joins TRBV12-3 or TRBV12-4 to TRBJ1-1; no clear D. The CDR3 has 13 residues. V gave up 7 bases and J gave up 2 bases, with 11 bases separating them. CDR3 DNA sequence: TGTGCCAGCAAATCGGGCCCAAACACTGAAGCTTTCTTA. It translates to CASKSGPNTEAFL.

For the CDR3, the DNA is TGTGCCAGCAGCGTAGGGGGACGGGATTTCTCTGGAAACACCATATATTTT. This gives the protein CASSVGGRDFSGNTIYF. This chain connects TRBV9 to TRBJ1-3, with TRBD1 as a possible D gene (5 bases). Germline lookup yields CDR1 SGDLS and CDR2 YYNGEE. V was trimmed by 0 bases and J by 0 bases, leaving 13 bases between them. The CDR3 has 17 amino acids.

This clonotype came up a few times. The rearrangement joins TRBV7-2 to TRBJ2-7; 9 bases match TRBD2. V lost 4 bases to trimming and J lost 2 bases; unmatched junction nucleotides: 6. CDR1 and CDR2 (germline): SGHTA, FQGNSA. This CDR3 has 15 amino acids. The CDR3 reads CASSSLTSGPYEQYF. DNA of the CDR3: TGTGCCAGCAGCTCGTTGACTAGCGGCCCCTACGAGCAGTACTTC.

The chain joins TRBV12-3 or TRBV12-4 to TRBJ1-2, with a tentative D call TRBD1 (5 bases). Between the trimmed V and J ends, which lost 6 bases and 1 base, there was a span of 9 bases. The CDR3 has 13 residues. The CDR3 here is CASRRGDNYGYTF. The CDR3 region has the DNA TGTGCCAGCAGGCGGGGGGATAACTATGGCTACACCTTC.

This clonotype was found many times. The junction shows a germline mismatch at one end, possibly a read error. This CDR3 reads CASSFDLDSEYTDTQYF. DNA for the CDR3: TGTGCTAGCAGCTTCGATTTGGACAGCGAGTACACAGATACGCAGTATTTT. The gene calls are TRBV7-7 and TRBJ2-3; TRBD1 is a possible D gene (6 bases). Per germline, CDR1 SSHAT and CDR2 FNYEAQ (reference sequence). This CDR3 contains 17 residues.

A note on this clonotype: One base away lies a much larger clone, so this may be a sequencing read error. This rearrangement joins TRBV4-3 to TRBJ2-1; 9 bases line up with TRBD2. V was clipped by 0 bases and J by 9 bases; unmatched bases: 6. The germline CDR1 and CDR2 sequences are LGHNA and YSLEER. This CDR3 has 15 residues. CDR3 sequence reads: CASSQDAGGSPEQFF. The DNA of the CDR3 is TGCGCCAGCAGCCAAGATGCGGGAGGGTCACCTGAGCAGTTCTTC.

This clonotype has at least ten counts. The rearrangement links TRBV20-1 to TRBJ1-4; D gene ambiguous. In germline, CDR1 is DFQATT, CDR2 SNEGSKA (reference sequence). Between the trimmed V and J ends, which lost 5 bases and 5 bases, there was a span of 15 bases. This CDR3 is 14 amino acids long. CDR3 DNA sequence: TGCAGTGCTCCCCAGACGGAAGGGAATGAAAAACTGTTTTTT. Translating gives CSAPQTEGNEKLFF.

This clonotype was seen a few times. This may arise from a read error, as a much more abundant clone is one base away. The chain couples TRBV12-3 or TRBV12-4 to TRBJ2-5; D remains ambiguous. The CDR3 loop spans 12 amino acids. The V end was cut by 4 bases, the J end by 1 base, with 4 bases between. In DNA, the CDR3 is TGTGCCAGCAGTTCACCCCAAGAGACCCAGTACTTC. It specifies CASSSPQETQYF.

This clonotype showed up many times. The chain joins TRBV12-3 or TRBV12-4 to TRBJ2-1; D is ambiguous. This CDR3 has 11 amino acids. The germline V and J ends were trimmed by 4 bases and 7 bases, with 5 bases remaining between them. CDR3 sequence reads: CASSWRNEQFF. CDR3 nucleotide sequence: TGTGCCAGCAGTTGGCGAAATGAGCAGTTCTTC.

This clonotype was seen ten or more times. The genes are TRBV21-1 and TRBJ2-5; the table's D call, TRBD1, has no DNA check behind it. TRBV21-1 corresponds to a pseudogene. The CDR3 loop spans 13 amino acids. CDR3 in amino acids: CASSNVEGETQYF. As DNA, the CDR3 is TGTGCCAGCAGCAATGTCGAGGGGGAGACCCAGTACTTC.

This clonotype was counted many times. DNA of the CDR3: TGCAGTGCTAGATATAGTGGGACAGGGTCCTCACCCCTCCACTTT. Translating it yields CSARYSGTGSSPLHF. The J gene is TRBJ1-6, the V gene TRBV20-1, with TRBD1 identical over 9 bases. J was trimmed by 10 bases and V by 2 bases; bases with no gene match: 9. There are 15 residues in the CDR3. Per the germline V gene, CDR1 is DFQATT and CDR2 is SNEGSKA (reference sequence).

The J gene is TRBJ2-3, the V gene TRBV13; weak D call: TRBD2 (6 bases). The germline V and J ends were trimmed by 2 bases and 2 bases, with 11 bases remaining between them. This CDR3 has 15 amino acids. Germline CDR1 and CDR2: PRHDT and FYEKMQ (reference sequence). CDR3 protein: CASSLLRGDTDTQYF. CDR3 coding DNA: TGTGCCAGCAGCTTACTGCGGGGTGACACAGATACGCAGTATTTT. Looking up the rest from reference TRBV13 and TRBJ2-3 gives the full variable domain: AAGVIQSPRHLIKEKRETATLKCYPIPRHDTVYWYQQGPGQDPQFLISFYEKMQSDKGSIPDRFSAQQFSDYHSELNMSSLELGDSALYFCASSLLRGDTDTQYFGPGTRLTVL.

This clonotype was seen many times. This chain uses TRBV7-9 with TRBJ1-1, with 7 bases identical to TRBD1. V dropped 1 base and J dropped 2; count of bases not matched to a gene: 4. The CDR3 extends over 15 amino acids. Germline CDR1 and CDR2: SEHNR and FQNEAQ (reference sequence). The CDR3 coding sequence is TGTGCCAGCAGCTTAGGGGGACAGCCTAACACTGAAGCTTTCTTT. Its translation: CASSLGGQPNTEAFF.